Listed here is a single T cell receptor beta chain. Its antigen is currently unknown. This CDR3 spans 15 amino acids. Germline V CDR1 and CDR2: MGHRA, YSYEKL. J gave up 4 bases and V 4 bases, and 5 bases lay outside the gene matches. This sample was included in a study of shared clonotypes between healthy human individuals. Study-wide findings and caveats: Sequencing depth was expected to affect clonotype sharing among donors. The study generally estimated greater richness for naive than memory subsets. Blood was the only sampled material, and tissue repertoires likely differ. Non-shared clonotypes were found to have lower generation probabilities than the clonotypes that were shared by all four of the sorted-subset donors.

This table comes from immunoSEQ multiplex PCR, and its TCRdb copy is limited to in-frame clones, with some not included. The sample contains fewer than 400,000 clones, about 74% of which appear only once. The receptor was isolated from a man aged 25-45 years in good health. This rearrangement joins TRBV4-1 to TRBJ1-3; 9 nucleotides align to TRBD1. Sequencing was performed on memory CD4+ T cells sorted from blood. Specified subset: CD45RA-negative fraction. CDR3 nucleotides: TGCGCCAGCAGCCCCCCCGGGACAGGGGGAAACACCATATATTTT. It yields the protein CASSPPGTGGNTIYF.